This TCR beta chain was recorded in a study of Tregs in tolerant kidney transplant recipients. Study in general: Sorting of CD4+CD25+CD127- cells followed approximately 3-day belatacept mixed lymphocyte reactions, sometimes with approximately 5-day graft donor restimulation. Sorting used antibodies to exclude donor cells. Study findings and constraints: Validation in larger populations is needed because few patients were studied.

The assay was immunoSEQ multiplex PCR, and TCRdb's table has in-frame clones only and misses some. Seen here are about 44,000 clones, roughly 95% observed once, and the top ten hold around 0.4%. Germline lookup yields CDR1 SGHRS and CDR2 YFSETQ. The CDR3 runs to 14 residues. J gave up 4 bases and V 4 bases, and 7 bases lay outside the gene matches. To note about this clone: Its target is unknown.

This sequence joins TRBV5-1 and TRBJ2-5; 7 nucleotides match TRBD1. This receptor was identified in a human donor in good health. The material sequenced was Tregs from blood cultured with allogeneic cells. In nucleotides, the CDR3 is TGCGCCAGCAGCCCCGGGACAGTCCCAGAGACCCAGTACTTC. This translates into CASSPGTVPETQYF.